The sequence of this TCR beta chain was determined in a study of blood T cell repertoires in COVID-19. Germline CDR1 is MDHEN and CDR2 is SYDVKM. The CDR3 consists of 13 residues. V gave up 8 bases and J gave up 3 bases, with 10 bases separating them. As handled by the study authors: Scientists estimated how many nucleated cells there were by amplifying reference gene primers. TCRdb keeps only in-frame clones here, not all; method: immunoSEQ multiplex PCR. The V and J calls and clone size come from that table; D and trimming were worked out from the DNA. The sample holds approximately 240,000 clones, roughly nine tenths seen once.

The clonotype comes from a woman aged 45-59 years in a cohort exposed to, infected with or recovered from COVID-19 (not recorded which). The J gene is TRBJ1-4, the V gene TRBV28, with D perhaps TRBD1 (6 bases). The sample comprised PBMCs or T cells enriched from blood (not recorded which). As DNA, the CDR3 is TGTGCCAGCCTGGGACACCCTAATGAAAAACTGTTTTTT. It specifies CASLGHPNEKLFF.